The clone carrying this TCR beta chain has just one count. As to time point: after neoadjuvant nivolumab, at surgical resection. These data come from a study of neoadjuvant anti-PD-1 for oral cavity cancer. Generated by immunoSEQ multiplex PCR, the TCRdb table keeps only in-frame clones and is missing some. The table has 14,000 or so clones, approximately 70% seen once. The starting material was PBMCs, obtained after nivolumab (anti-PD-1) treatment. The TCR comes from a person aged 35-79 years with oral cavity squamous cell carcinoma.

The chain's CDR3 is CASSVVTPNEQYF. The CDR3 DNA follows: TGTGCCAGCAGCGTCGTGACTCCGAACGAGCAGTACTTC. The chain employs TRBV7-8 and TRBJ2-7, with D unresolved. The length of the CDR3 is 13 residues. Germline-derived CDR1 and CDR2 are SGHVS and FQNEAQ. With 5 bases removed from V and 5 bases from J, the gap between germline ends came to 13 bases.